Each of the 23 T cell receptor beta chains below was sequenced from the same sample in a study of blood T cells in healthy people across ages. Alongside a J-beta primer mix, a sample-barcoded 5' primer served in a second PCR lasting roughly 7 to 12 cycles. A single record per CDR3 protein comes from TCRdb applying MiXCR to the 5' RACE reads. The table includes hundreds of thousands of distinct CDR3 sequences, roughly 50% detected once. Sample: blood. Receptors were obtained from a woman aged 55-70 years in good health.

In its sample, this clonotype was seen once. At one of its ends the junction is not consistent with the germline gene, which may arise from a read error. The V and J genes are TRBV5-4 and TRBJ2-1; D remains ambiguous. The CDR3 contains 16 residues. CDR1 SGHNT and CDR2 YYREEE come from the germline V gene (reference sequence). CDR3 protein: CANSLATVSTYNEQFF. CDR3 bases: TGTGCCAACAGCTTGGCAACAGTGAGTACCTACAATGAGCAGTTCTTC.

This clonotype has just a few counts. The CDR3 DNA reads TGTGCCAGCAGCTTAGGTCGTGGGGCCAACTACGAGCAGTACTTC. Protein product: CASSLGRGANYEQYF. The chain recombines TRBV7-2 with TRBJ2-7; D is perhaps TRBD1 (5 bases). Trimming pared 1 base from V and 3 bases from J, leaving 13 bases between. The germline V gene encodes CDR1 SGHTA and CDR2 FQGNSA. There are 15 residues in the CDR3.

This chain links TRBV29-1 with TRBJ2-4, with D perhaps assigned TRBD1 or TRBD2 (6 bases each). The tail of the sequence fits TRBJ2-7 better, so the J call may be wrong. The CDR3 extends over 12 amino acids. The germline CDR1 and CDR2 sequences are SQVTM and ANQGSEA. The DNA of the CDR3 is TGCAGCGTCCAAGGGGGGATCTACGAGCAGTACTTC. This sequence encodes CSVQGGIYEQYF.

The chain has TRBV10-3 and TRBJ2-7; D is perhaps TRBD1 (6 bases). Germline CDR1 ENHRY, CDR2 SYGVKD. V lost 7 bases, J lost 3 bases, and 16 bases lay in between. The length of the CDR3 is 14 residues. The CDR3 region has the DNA TGTGCCATCACCAACCGGGACAAGGACTACGAGCAGTACTTC. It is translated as CAITNRDKDYEQYF.

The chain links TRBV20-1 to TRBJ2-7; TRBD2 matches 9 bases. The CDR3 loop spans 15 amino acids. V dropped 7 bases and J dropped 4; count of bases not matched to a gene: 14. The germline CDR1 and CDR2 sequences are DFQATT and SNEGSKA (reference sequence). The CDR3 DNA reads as TGCAGTGTCCCCCTCAAGGCTAGCGGGGATTACGAGCAGTACTTC. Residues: CSVPLKASGDYEQYF.

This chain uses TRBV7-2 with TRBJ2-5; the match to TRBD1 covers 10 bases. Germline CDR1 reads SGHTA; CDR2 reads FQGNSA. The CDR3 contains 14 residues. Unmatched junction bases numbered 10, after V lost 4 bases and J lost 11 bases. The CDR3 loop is CASSSRDRGREQYF. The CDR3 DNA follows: TGTGCCAGCAGCTCCCGGGACAGGGGTAGGGAGCAGTACTTC.

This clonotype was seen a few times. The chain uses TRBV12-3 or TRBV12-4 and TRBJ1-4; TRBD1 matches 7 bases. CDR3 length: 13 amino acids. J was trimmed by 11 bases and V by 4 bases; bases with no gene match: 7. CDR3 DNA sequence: TGTGCCAGCAGTTGGGACCCCAGGGGGAAACTGTTTTTT. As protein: CASSWDPRGKLFF.

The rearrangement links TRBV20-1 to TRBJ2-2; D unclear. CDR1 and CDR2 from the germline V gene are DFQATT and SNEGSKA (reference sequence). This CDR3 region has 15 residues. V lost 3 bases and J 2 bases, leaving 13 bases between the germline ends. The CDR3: CSARSNTANTGELFF. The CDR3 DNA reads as TGCAGTGCTAGGAGTAACACAGCAAACACCGGGGAGCTGTTTTTT.

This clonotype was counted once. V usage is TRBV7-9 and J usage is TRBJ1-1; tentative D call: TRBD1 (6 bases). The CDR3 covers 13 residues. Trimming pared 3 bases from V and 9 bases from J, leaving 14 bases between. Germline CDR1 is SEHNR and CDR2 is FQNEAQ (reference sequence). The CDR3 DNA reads TGTGCCAGCAGCTTTACCCAGGGGATTCAAGCTTTCTTT. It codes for CASSFTQGIQAFF.

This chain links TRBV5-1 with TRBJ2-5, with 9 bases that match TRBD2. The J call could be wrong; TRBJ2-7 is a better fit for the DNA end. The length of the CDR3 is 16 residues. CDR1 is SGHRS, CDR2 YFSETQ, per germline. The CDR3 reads CASSFSAGGRGYEQYF. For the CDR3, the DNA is TGCGCCAGCAGCTTTTCGGCGGGCGGGAGGGGTTACGAGCAGTACTTC.

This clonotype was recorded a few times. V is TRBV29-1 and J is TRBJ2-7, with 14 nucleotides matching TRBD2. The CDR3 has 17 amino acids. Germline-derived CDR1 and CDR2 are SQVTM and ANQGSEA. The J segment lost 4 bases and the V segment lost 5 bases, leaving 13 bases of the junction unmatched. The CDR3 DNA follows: TGCAGCGTTACTGGGACTAGCGGGAGCCTCCGTGGTTACGAGCAGTACTTC. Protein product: CSVTGTSGSLRGYEQYF.

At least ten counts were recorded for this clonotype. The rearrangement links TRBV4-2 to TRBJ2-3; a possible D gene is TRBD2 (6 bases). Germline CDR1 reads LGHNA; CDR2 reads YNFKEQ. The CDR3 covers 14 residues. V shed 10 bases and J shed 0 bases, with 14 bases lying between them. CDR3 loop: CATQEGGSTDTQYF. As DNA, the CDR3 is TGTGCCACCCAGGAGGGCGGGAGCACAGATACGCAGTATTTT.

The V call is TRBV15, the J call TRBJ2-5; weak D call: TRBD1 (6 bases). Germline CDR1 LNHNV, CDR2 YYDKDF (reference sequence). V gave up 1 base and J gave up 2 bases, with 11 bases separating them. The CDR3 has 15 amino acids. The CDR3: CATSRGGTRQETQYF. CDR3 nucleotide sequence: TGTGCCACCAGCAGAGGGGGGACACGACAAGAGACCCAGTACTTC. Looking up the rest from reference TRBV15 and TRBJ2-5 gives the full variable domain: DAMVIQNPRYQVTQFGKPVTLSCSQTLNHNVMYWYQQKSSQAPKLLFHYYDKDFNNEADTPDNFQSRRPNTSFCFLDIRSPGLGDTAMYLCATSRGGTRQETQYFGPGTRLLVL.

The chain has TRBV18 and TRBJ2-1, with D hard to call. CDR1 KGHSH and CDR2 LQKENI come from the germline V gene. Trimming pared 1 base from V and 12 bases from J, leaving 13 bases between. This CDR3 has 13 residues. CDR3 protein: CASSPRPADGQFF. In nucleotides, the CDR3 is TGTGCCAGCTCACCACGACCGGCCGACGGGCAGTTCTTC.

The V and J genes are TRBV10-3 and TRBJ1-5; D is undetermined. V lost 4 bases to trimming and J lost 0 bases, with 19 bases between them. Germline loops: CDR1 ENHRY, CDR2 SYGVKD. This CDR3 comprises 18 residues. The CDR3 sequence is CAISGAGPRGYSNQPQHF. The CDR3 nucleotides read TGTGCCATCAGTGGGGCAGGCCCCCGTGGGTATAGCAATCAGCCCCAGCATTTT.

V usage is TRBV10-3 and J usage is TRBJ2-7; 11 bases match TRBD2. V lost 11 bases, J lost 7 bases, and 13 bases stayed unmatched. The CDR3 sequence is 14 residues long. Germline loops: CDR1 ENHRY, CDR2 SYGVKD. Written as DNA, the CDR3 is TGTGCCTCTTCCGGGACTAGCGGCTACAATGAGCAGTACTTC. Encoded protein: CASSGTSGYNEQYF.

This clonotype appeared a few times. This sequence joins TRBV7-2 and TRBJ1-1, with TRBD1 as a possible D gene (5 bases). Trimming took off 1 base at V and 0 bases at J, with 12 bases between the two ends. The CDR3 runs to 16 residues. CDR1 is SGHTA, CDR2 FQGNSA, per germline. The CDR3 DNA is TGTGCCAGCAGCTTAGAGGCGGCAGGGATGAACACTGAAGCTTTCTTT. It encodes CASSLEAAGMNTEAFF.

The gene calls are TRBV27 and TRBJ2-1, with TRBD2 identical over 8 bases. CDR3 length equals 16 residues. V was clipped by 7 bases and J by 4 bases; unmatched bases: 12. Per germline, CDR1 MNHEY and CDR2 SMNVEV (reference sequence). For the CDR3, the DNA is TGTGCCAGCACCCCAGGCGCTAGCGGGCGATACAATGAGCAGTTCTTC. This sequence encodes CASTPGASGRYNEQFF.

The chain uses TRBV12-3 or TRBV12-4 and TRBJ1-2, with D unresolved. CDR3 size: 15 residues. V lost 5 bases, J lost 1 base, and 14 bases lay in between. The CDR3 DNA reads TGTGCCAGCAGTATCCCCGGGCCGGTTAACTATGGCTACACCTTC. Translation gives CASSIPGPVNYGYTF.

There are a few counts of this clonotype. The CDR3 spells CASRPRTGAETQYF. The CDR3 DNA follows: TGTGCCAGCAGACCCCGGACAGGGGCAGAGACCCAGTACTTC. V is TRBV12-3 or TRBV12-4 and J is TRBJ2-5; TRBD1 matches 9 bases. The V gene end was trimmed by 6 bases and the J gene end by 4 bases; junction bases not matched to a gene: 6. CDR3 length: 14 amino acids.

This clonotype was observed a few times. CDR3 loop: CASRQGNSPLHF. CDR3 sequence (DNA): TGTGCCAGCAGACAGGGGAATTCACCCCTCCACTTT. The chain links TRBV7-8 to TRBJ1-6; 7 bases are shared with TRBD1. With V trimmed by 6 bases and J by 7 bases, 0 bases remained unmatched. This CDR3 is 12 amino acids long. Germline V lookup: CDR1 SGHVS, CDR2 FQNEAQ.

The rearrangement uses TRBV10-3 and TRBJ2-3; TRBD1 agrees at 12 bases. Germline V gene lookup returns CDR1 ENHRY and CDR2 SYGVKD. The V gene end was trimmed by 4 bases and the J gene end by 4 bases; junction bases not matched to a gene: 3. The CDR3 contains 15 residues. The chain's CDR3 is CAISGDRGHSDTQYF. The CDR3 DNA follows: TGTGCCATCAGTGGGGACAGGGGGCATTCAGATACGCAGTATTTT.

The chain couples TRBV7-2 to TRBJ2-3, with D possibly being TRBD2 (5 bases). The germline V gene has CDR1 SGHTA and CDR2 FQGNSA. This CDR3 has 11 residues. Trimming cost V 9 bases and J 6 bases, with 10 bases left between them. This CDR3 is CARGSGDTQYF. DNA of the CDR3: TGTGCCAGGGGATCGGGGGATACGCAGTATTTT.